This record covers a single T cell receptor beta chain. What it binds is unknown. Per germline, CDR1 SGHTA and CDR2 FQGNSA. The CDR3 spans 14 residues. V was cut by 3 bases and J by 6 bases, with 13 bases left in between. These data come from a study of cytomegalovirus exposure and HLA in healthy donors. Study observations and caveats: According to the study, 150 to 200 TCR beta chains were cytomegalovirus-associated. Confirmation was obtained in vitro that a few CMV-associated chains are specific for CMV antigens.

It was the approximately 130-subject validation cohort, separate from the approximately 680-subject first cohort, to which the donors belonged. Method: immunoSEQ multiplex PCR; TCRdb's copy keeps in-frame clones and lacks some. The repertoire includes approximately 150,000 clones, about 82% of them detected once, and about 2.1% sits in the top ten. Sequencing was done on a sample of PBMCs. The rearrangement joins TRBV7-2 to TRBJ2-3, with D possibly matching TRBD2 (5 bases). The receptor was derived from a man aged 30-40 years in good health and CMV-seropositive. In nucleotides, the CDR3 is TGTGCCAGCAGCTTCCCCGGACTGGCGGATACGCAGTATTTT. This gives the protein CASSFPGLADTQYF.